A selection of T cell receptor beta chains follows, all from one sample in a study of OX40 agonist ivuxolimab in advanced cancers. This table comes from immunoSEQ multiplex PCR, and its TCRdb copy is limited to in-frame clones, with some not included. The repertoire has around 83,000 clones, about 90% of them found once; the top ten carry around 1.5%. Sequencing was performed on CD4+ or CD8+ T cells sorted from blood, taken in a trial of the OX40 agonist ivuxolimab. The origin of the receptors is an adult with an advanced solid tumor such as melanoma, head and neck, liver or kidney cancer. Each CDR3 is given without its conserved first and last residue.

J: TRBJ2-1
V: TRBV7-6
CDR3: ASSLATGSYNEQF

J: TRBJ2-7
V: TRBV28
CDR3: ASSSAFLSGRAYYEQY

J: TRBJ1-5
V: TRBV2
CDR3: ASKPGRQYLWS

J: TRBJ2-6
V: TRBV30
CDR3: AWKAGANVLT

J: TRBJ1-1
V: TRBV4-1
CDR3: ASSQGRSDGTEAF

J: TRBJ2-7
V: TRBV10-3
CDR3: AISPNIGTSAYEQY

J: TRBJ2-2
V: TRBV7-9
CDR3: ASSLDDRKTGELF

J: TRBJ2-5
V: TRBV11-2
CDR3: ASSNRMGGNQETQY

J: TRBJ1-1
V: TRBV19
CDR3: ASSKLGGVKTEAF

J: TRBJ1-5
V: TRBV7-8
CDR3: ASSRIRTGGNQPQH